A selection of T cell receptor beta chains follows, all from one sample in a study of T cell repertoires in cytomegalovirus infection. These TCRs are of unknown antigen specificity. TCRdb analysed the reads with MiXCR anew, one entry per CDR3 protein. This sample has around 500,000 distinct CDR3 sequences, with under 45% found just once. The sample here was cultured PBMCs, taken from culture after CMV antigen stimulation. All receptors derive from a human donor in good health (CMV status not recorded). Some clones in this sample may be carry-over from other donors' samples. Each CDR3 is given with its conserved first and last residue. A D gene is named only where the DNA matches it firmly. Clone size appears in some rows only: once, few, many, or a class for an expanded clone.

len,v_gene,abundance,j_gene,d_gene,CDR3aa,CDR3nt
13,TRBV29-1,-,TRBJ2-2,-,CSVEAQNTGELFF,TGCAGCGTTGAAGCGCAGAACACCGGGGAGCTGTTTTTT
13,TRBV7-2,few,TRBJ2-2,-,CASSSEWAGELFF,TGTGCCAGCAGCTCCGAATGGGCCGGGGAGCTGTTTTTT
14,TRBV4-1,few,TRBJ1-5,-,CASSPQISNQPQHF,TGCGCCAGCAGCCCTCAGATTAGCAATCAGCCCCAGCATTTT
15,TRBV7-8,-,TRBJ2-6,-,CASSLQASGANVLTF,TGTGCCAGCAGCTTACAAGCCTCTGGGGCCAACGTCCTGACTTTC
14,TRBV6-9,-,TRBJ1-4,-,CASSYRQTNEKLFF,TGTGCCAGCAGTTACCGGCAGACTAATGAAAAACTGTTTTTT
13,TRBV2,-,TRBJ2-3,TRBD1,CASTGTGGDTQYF,TGTGCCAGCACCGGGACAGGCGGAGATACGCAGTATTTT
15,TRBV11-2,few,TRBJ2-3,-,CASSLSLQDTDTQYF,TGTGCCAGCAGCTTATCCCTCCAAGACACAGATACGCAGTATTTT
15,TRBV4-1,few,TRBJ2-7,TRBD2,CASSQAGGRSYEQYF,TGCGCCAGCAGCCAGGCGGGGGGGAGGTCCTACGAGCAGTACTTC
17,TRBV7-2,few,TRBJ2-5,-,CASSSQGGGGQQETQYF,TGTGCCAGCAGCTCCCAAGGGGGCGGGGGGCAACAAGAGACCCAGTACTTC
19,TRBV6-8,few,TRBJ1-3,TRBD1,CASDPFRRGLGNSGNTIYF,TGTGCCAGCGACCCGTTTCGCAGGGGGCTGGGAAACTCTGGAAACACCATATATTTT
15,TRBV6-2/TRBV6-3,-,TRBJ2-7,TRBD2,CASSYLAGDSYEQYF,TGTGCCAGCAGTTACCTAGCGGGGGACTCCTACGAGCAGTACTTC
16,TRBV14,-,TRBJ2-3,-,CASSLRSGLRPDTQYF,TGTGCCAGCAGCCTCCGGTCAGGGCTGCGGCCAGATACGCAGTATTTT
16,TRBV2,-,TRBJ2-7,-,CASSQTSFGNSYEQYF,TGTGCCAGCAGTCAGACAAGCTTTGGCAACTCCTACGAGCAGTACTTC
16,TRBV7-2,few,TRBJ2-1,TRBD2,CASSLRGMSSYNEQFF,TGTGCCAGCAGCTTGCGGGGGATGAGCTCCTACAATGAGCAGTTCTTC